The 10 T cell receptor beta chains below come from one sample, sequenced in a study of shared clonotypes between healthy human individuals. Produced via immunoSEQ multiplex PCR; TCRdb's table is partial and in-frame only. This table has approximately 2.1 million clones, 90% to 95% appearing once. Sequences were obtained from naive CD4+ T cells from PBMCs. The subset is: CD45RA+ positively selected. These TCRs come from a man between 18 and 35 years old in good health. Some clones in this sample may be carry-over from other donors' samples.

The genes are TRBV20-1 and TRBJ1-4; 8 bases fit TRBD1. The CDR3 covers 11 residues. Germline CDR1 reads DFQATT; CDR2 reads SNEGSKA (reference sequence). As DNA, the CDR3 is TGCAGAGGACAGGGTAACGAAAAACTGTTTTTT. Translated: CRGQGNEKLFF.

As to this clone: The sample holds other DNA sequences that translate to the same CDR3. This sequence joins TRBV7-3 and TRBJ2-7; a possible D gene is TRBD2 (6 bases). The V gene lost 0 bases and the J gene lost 2 bases, with 8 bases spanning the gap. CDR1 and CDR2 from the germline V gene are SGHTA and FQGTGA. The length of the CDR3 is 14 residues. CDR3 DNA: TGTGCCAGCAGCTTAACGGGAGGAACCTACGAGCAGTACTTC. Protein product: CASSLTGGTYEQYF.

In its sample, this clone was seen once. The V gene is TRBV7-3, the J gene TRBJ2-1; D tentatively fits TRBD1 or TRBD2 (5 bases each). CDR3 length: 14 residues. The germline CDR1 and CDR2 sequences are SGHTA and FQGTGA. V lost 3 bases and J 6 bases, leaving 12 bases between the germline ends. The CDR3 loop reads CASSFGTAPNEQFF. CDR3 nucleotides: TGTGCCAGCAGCTTCGGGACCGCCCCCAATGAGCAGTTCTTC.

J is TRBJ2-5 and V is TRBV19, with TRBD1 matching 9 bases. V dropped 2 bases and J dropped 5; count of bases not matched to a gene: 9. The CDR3 runs to 16 residues. Germline loops: CDR1 LNHDA, CDR2 SQIVND (reference sequence). The CDR3 bases are TGTGCCAGTAGTATATCTTCGGGACAGGGTTGGGAGACCCAGTACTTC. Amino acids: CASSISSGQGWETQYF.

The rearrangement links TRBV28 to TRBJ2-5, with no clear D. This CDR3 contains 14 residues. Germline V gives CDR1 MDHEN, CDR2 SYDVKM. V shed 3 bases and J shed 4 bases, with 12 bases lying between them. CDR3 nucleotides: TGTGCCAGCAGTTTGAACCCGCGCATAGAGACCCAGTACTTC. Residues: CASSLNPRIETQYF.

J is TRBJ1-4 and V is TRBV5-1; 7 positions match TRBD1. V lost 4 bases and J lost 6; bases outside the gene matches: 6. Per germline, CDR1 SGHRS and CDR2 YFSETQ. This CDR3 is 14 amino acids long. The CDR3 reads CASSEGARDEKLFF. The CDR3 DNA is TGCGCCAGCAGCGAGGGGGCACGGGATGAAAAACTGTTTTTT.

This rearrangement joins TRBV5-1 to TRBJ2-6, with a tentative D call TRBD2 (5 bases). The CDR3 runs to 17 residues. The germline V gene encodes CDR1 SGHRS and CDR2 YFSETQ. Trimming took off 0 bases at V and 0 bases at J, with 10 bases between the two ends. The CDR3, as DNA: TGCGCCAGCAGCTTGGGCGGGCCATACTCTGGGGCCAACGTCCTGACTTTC. Amino acids: CASSLGGPYSGANVLTF.

A remark on this clone: Other DNA sequences in this specimen translate into the identical CDR3. The chain couples TRBV7-9 to TRBJ2-7, with D possibly matching TRBD2 (6 bases). Between the trimmed V and J ends, which lost 0 bases and 2 bases, there was a span of 8 bases. Per germline, CDR1 SEHNR and CDR2 FQNEAQ (reference sequence). The CDR3 runs 14 residues. The CDR3 is CASSLARGPYEQYF. The DNA of the CDR3 is TGTGCCAGCAGCTTAGCGCGGGGTCCCTACGAGCAGTACTTC.

This clone has only one observation. This chain joins TRBV5-6 and TRBJ2-1; 11 bases match TRBD2. The CDR3 totals 16 residues. J lost 4 bases, V lost 3 bases, and 6 bases had no gene match. In germline, CDR1 is SGHDT, CDR2 YYEEEE. The chain's CDR3 is CASSSYGTSGYNEQFF. The CDR3, as DNA: TGTGCCAGCAGCTCATACGGGACTAGCGGTTACAATGAGCAGTTCTTC.

V gene TRBV5-5 combines with J gene TRBJ1-5, with a weak D call TRBD1 (5 bases). Germline values: CDR1 SGHKS, CDR2 YYEKEE (reference sequence). The V gene lost 5 bases and the J gene lost 0 bases, with 24 bases spanning the gap. The CDR3 has 19 residues. CDR3 DNA sequence: TGTGCCAGCAGACCATATTCGACAGAAAGAGTTGATAGCAATCAGCCCCAGCATTTT. Translation: CASRPYSTERVDSNQPQHF.